These T cell receptor beta chains were read from a single sample in a study of radiation and T cells in renal cell carcinoma. Generated by immunoSEQ multiplex PCR, the TCRdb table keeps only in-frame clones and is missing some. The sample has about 24,000 clones, roughly 50% seen once; the top ten hold less than 25%. Material: tumor tissue, obtained from a patient whose treatment was nephrectomy without radiotherapy. The receptors come from a man aged 35 to 55 with renal cell carcinoma. CDR3s include the opening cysteine and the closing phenylalanine or tryptophan. The D gene is left open where the match is weak. Some rows mark clone size as missing; the rest say once, few, many or name a class of expanded clone.

DNA: TGTGCCAGCACCGCAGGGTCGGAGACCCAGTACTTC
CDR3: CASTAGSETQYF
length: 12
size: NA
J: TRBJ2-5
D: NA
V: TRBV6-1

DNA: TGTGCCAGCAGCTTAGCTAACGGGGAGCAGTACTTC
CDR3: CASSLANGEQYF
length: 12
size: NA
J: TRBJ2-7
D: NA
V: TRBV11-2

DNA: TGTGCCAGCAGTGTAGACTCTGATCCTGAGCAGTACTTC
CDR3: CASSVDSDPEQYF
length: 13
size: NA
J: TRBJ2-7
D: NA
V: TRBV2

DNA: TGTGCCAGCAGGGCAATGACCCAGTACTTC
CDR3: CASRAMTQYF
length: 10
size: medium-sized
J: TRBJ2-5
D: NA
V: TRBV6-1

DNA: TGTGCCAGCAGCTTAGATCTACAGCGGGACGATGAGCAGTTCTTC
CDR3: CASSLDLQRDDEQFF
length: 15
size: few
J: TRBJ2-1
D: TRBD2
V: TRBV11-3

DNA: TGTGCCAGTGCTTGGCGGGGTAATAATGAGCAGTTCTTC
CDR3: CASAWRGNNEQFF
length: 13
size: many
J: TRBJ2-1
D: NA
V: TRBV19

DNA: TGCGCCAGCAGCCAAGAAGGCAACACCGGGGAGCTGTTTTTT
CDR3: CASSQEGNTGELFF
length: 14
size: NA
J: TRBJ2-2
D: NA
V: TRBV4-1

DNA: TGTGCCAGCAGTGAAACGGGACTAGCGGGAGGGTCCTACAATGAGCAGTTCTTC
CDR3: CASSETGLAGGSYNEQFF
length: 18
size: NA
J: TRBJ2-1
D: TRBD2
V: TRBV2

DNA: TGTGCCACCAGCAGGGGACACTTGAACACTGAAGCTTTCTTT
CDR3: CATSRGHLNTEAFF
length: 14
size: medium-sized
J: TRBJ1-1
D: NA
V: TRBV6-1

DNA: TGCAGCGTTGAGGCCGACGGACTTTATGGCTACACCTTC
CDR3: CSVEADGLYGYTF
length: 13
size: few
J: TRBJ1-2
D: NA
V: TRBV29-1

DNA: TGTGCCATCAGCTCTGGACAGGGCCACTATGGCTACACCTTC
CDR3: CAISSGQGHYGYTF
length: 14
size: NA
J: TRBJ1-2
D: TRBD1
V: TRBV10-3

DNA: TGTGCCAGCAGTCTTCTAGCGGAACCCTCCTACGAGCAGTACTTC
CDR3: CASSLLAEPSYEQYF
length: 15
size: NA
J: TRBJ2-7
D: TRBD2
V: TRBV27

DNA: TGCGCCAGCAGCCAAGATTATGGGGGGGTAAATAATTCACCCCTCCACTTT
CDR3: CASSQDYGGVNNSPLHF
length: 17
size: NA
J: TRBJ1-6
D: NA
V: TRBV4-1

DNA: TGCGCCAGCAGCCAGCAACCGGGACAGATTTCTGGGGCCAACGTCCTGACTTTC
CDR3: CASSQQPGQISGANVLTF
length: 18
size: NA
J: TRBJ2-6
D: TRBD1
V: TRBV4-3

DNA: TGTGCCATCGGGGGACAGATGAATTCACCCCTCCACTTT
CDR3: CAIGGQMNSPLHF
length: 13
size: NA
J: TRBJ1-6
D: TRBD1
V: TRBV30

DNA: TGTGCCTGGAGGGGGATTAGACAGGGCAACACTGAAGCTTTCTTT
CDR3: CAWRGIRQGNTEAFF
length: 15
size: NA
J: TRBJ1-1
D: TRBD1
V: TRBV30

DNA: TGTGCCAGCAGCTCCCTCTCCAGAGTCTATGGCTACACCTTC
CDR3: CASSSLSRVYGYTF
length: 14
size: once
J: TRBJ1-2
D: NA
V: TRBV5-6

DNA: TGCGCCAGCAGCGTTTTCAGGGAGACAGATACGCAGTATTTT
CDR3: CASSVFRETDTQYF
length: 14
size: NA
J: TRBJ2-3
D: NA
V: TRBV5-1

DNA: TGTGCCAGCAGCCAGGGGACTTTTAGCAATCAGCCCCAGCATTTT
CDR3: CASSQGTFSNQPQHF
length: 15
size: NA
J: TRBJ1-5
D: NA
V: TRBV6-1

DNA: TGTGCCAGCAGTTTATCAGGGTCGGTACGAGCTTTCTTT
CDR3: CASSLSGSVRAFF
length: 13
size: few
J: TRBJ1-1
D: NA
V: TRBV28

DNA: TGCGCCAGCAGCTTGCTTACGCGGGTCAATCAGCCCCAGCATTTT
CDR3: CASSLLTRVNQPQHF
length: 15
size: few
J: TRBJ1-5
D: NA
V: TRBV5-1

DNA: TGTGCCAGCAGCTTGGACCTCATGAACACTGAAGCTTTCTTT
CDR3: CASSLDLMNTEAFF
length: 14
size: NA
J: TRBJ1-1
D: NA
V: TRBV5-4

DNA: TGCAGCGTTGGGAGACAGGAAACTGAAGCTTTCTTT
CDR3: CSVGRQETEAFF
length: 12
size: few
J: TRBJ1-1
D: NA
V: TRBV29-1

DNA: TGTGCCAGCAGCGCTCGGGGACAAAGCTCTGGAAACACCATATATTTT
CDR3: CASSARGQSSGNTIYF
length: 16
size: NA
J: TRBJ1-3
D: NA
V: TRBV9

DNA: TGTGCCACCAGCAGAGATCTAGGATCTGGGGCCAACGTCCTGACTTTC
CDR3: CATSRDLGSGANVLTF
length: 16
size: NA
J: TRBJ2-6
D: NA
V: TRBV15

DNA: TGTGCCAGCAGTGAAGGGACGGACAGGGCTGCGGGGGAGCAGTTCTTC
CDR3: CASSEGTDRAAGEQFF
length: 16
size: NA
J: TRBJ2-1
D: TRBD1
V: TRBV2

DNA: TGTGCCAGCAGTTTTGGGGGGATGTCCCGTGGCTACACCTTC
CDR3: CASSFGGMSRGYTF
length: 14
size: NA
J: TRBJ1-2
D: NA
V: TRBV28

DNA: TGCGCCAGCAGCTATACAGGACCGGGACCCAACAATGAGCAGTTCTTC
CDR3: CASSYTGPGPNNEQFF
length: 16
size: NA
J: TRBJ2-1
D: NA
V: TRBV5-1

DNA: TGTGCCAGTAGTAGTGACTTGGGCACTGAAGCTTTCTTT
CDR3: CASSSDLGTEAFF
length: 13
size: NA
J: TRBJ1-1
D: NA
V: TRBV19

DNA: TGCGCCAGCAGCCAGGGAAAGGGACAGGGGCGCGAAAAACTGTTTTTT
CDR3: CASSQGKGQGREKLFF
length: 16
size: many
J: TRBJ1-4
D: TRBD1
V: TRBV4-3

DNA: TGTGCCAGCAGTCTCGGACAGGGGAGTGCGAAACTGTTTTTT
CDR3: CASSLGQGSAKLFF
length: 14
size: once
J: TRBJ1-4
D: TRBD1
V: TRBV6-5

DNA: TGCGCCAGCAGCTTGTCTCTAGCGGGAGTCTCCTACGAGCAGTACTTC
CDR3: CASSLSLAGVSYEQYF
length: 16
size: NA
J: TRBJ2-7
D: TRBD2
V: TRBV5-1

DNA: TGTGCCAGCTCACCAATGAGTGAAAAACTGTTTTTT
CDR3: CASSPMSEKLFF
length: 12
size: NA
J: TRBJ1-4
D: NA
V: TRBV18

DNA: TGTGCCAGCAGCCACGTACAGGGCGAAGAAGCTTTCTTT
CDR3: CASSHVQGEEAFF
length: 13
size: NA
J: TRBJ1-1
D: NA
V: TRBV5-6

DNA: TGTGCCAGCAGTGAAGCATGGATCACTGAAGCTTTCTTT
CDR3: CASSEAWITEAFF
length: 13
size: few
J: TRBJ1-1
D: NA
V: TRBV6-1

DNA: TGTGCCAGCAGCGTTACAGGTTCGGACTACTCCTACGAGCAGTACTTC
CDR3: CASSVTGSDYSYEQYF
length: 16
size: NA
J: TRBJ2-7
D: NA
V: TRBV9

DNA: TGTGCCAGCATCGAAACAGGGGGCAACTCTGGAAACACCATATATTTT
CDR3: CASIETGGNSGNTIYF
length: 16
size: few
J: TRBJ1-3
D: TRBD1
V: TRBV11-2

DNA: TGTGCCAGCAGCTCAGGACTAGCGGGGGATAGCACAGATACGCAGTATTTT
CDR3: CASSSGLAGDSTDTQYF
length: 17
size: few
J: TRBJ2-3
D: TRBD2
V: TRBV7-2

DNA: TGTGCCAGCAGTTTGGCGGGACAGGGGAAGGGATTTTACGAGCAGTACTTC
CDR3: CASSLAGQGKGFYEQYF
length: 17
size: once
J: TRBJ2-7
D: TRBD1
V: TRBV28

DNA: TGTGCCAGCAGCTTACAGGGTAATGAGCAGTTCTTC
CDR3: CASSLQGNEQFF
length: 12
size: NA
J: TRBJ2-1
D: NA
V: TRBV7-2

DNA: TGTGCCAGTAGTATCGGGGCCTCCGAGCAGTACTTC
CDR3: CASSIGASEQYF
length: 12
size: NA
J: TRBJ2-7
D: NA
V: TRBV19

DNA: TGCGCCAGCAGTCCTACTAGCGGGAGCTCCTACGAGCAGTACTTC
CDR3: CASSPTSGSSYEQYF
length: 15
size: NA
J: TRBJ2-7
D: TRBD2
V: TRBV5-1

DNA: TGTGCCTGGAGGACCCGACAGACGGACACTGAAGCTTTCTTT
CDR3: CAWRTRQTDTEAFF
length: 14
size: medium-sized
J: TRBJ1-1
D: NA
V: TRBV30

DNA: TGTGCCAGCAGCTTGGAACAGGTCAATGAGCAGTTCTTC
CDR3: CASSLEQVNEQFF
length: 13
size: NA
J: TRBJ2-1
D: NA
V: TRBV5-4

DNA: TGCGCCAGCAGCCTTCGGACAGGGGGCGACCAGCCCCAGCATTTT
CDR3: CASSLRTGGDQPQHF
length: 15
size: medium-sized
J: TRBJ1-5
D: TRBD1
V: TRBV5-1

DNA: TGTGCCAGCAGCTTGGCCAGGACTAGCGGGGGGCAGGAGACCCAGTACTTC
CDR3: CASSLARTSGGQETQYF
length: 17
size: NA
J: TRBJ2-5
D: TRBD2
V: TRBV5-8

DNA: TGTGCCAGCTCACCACGGAGCGGTTCGTCCTACAATGAGCAGTTCTTC
CDR3: CASSPRSGSSYNEQFF
length: 16
size: NA
J: TRBJ2-1
D: NA
V: TRBV18